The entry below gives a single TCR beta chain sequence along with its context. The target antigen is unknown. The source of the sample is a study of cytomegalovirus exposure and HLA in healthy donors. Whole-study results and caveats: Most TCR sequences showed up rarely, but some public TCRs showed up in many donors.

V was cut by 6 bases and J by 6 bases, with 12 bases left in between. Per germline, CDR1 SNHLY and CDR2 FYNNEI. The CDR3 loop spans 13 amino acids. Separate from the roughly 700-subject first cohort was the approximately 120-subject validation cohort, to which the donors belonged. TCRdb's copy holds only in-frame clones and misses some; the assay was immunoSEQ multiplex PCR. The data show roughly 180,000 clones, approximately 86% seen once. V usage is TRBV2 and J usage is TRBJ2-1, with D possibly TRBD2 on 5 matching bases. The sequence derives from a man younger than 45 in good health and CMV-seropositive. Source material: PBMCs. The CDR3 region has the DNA TGTGCCAGCAGGACCGACACTAGCAATGAGCAGTTCTTC. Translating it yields CASRTDTSNEQFF.